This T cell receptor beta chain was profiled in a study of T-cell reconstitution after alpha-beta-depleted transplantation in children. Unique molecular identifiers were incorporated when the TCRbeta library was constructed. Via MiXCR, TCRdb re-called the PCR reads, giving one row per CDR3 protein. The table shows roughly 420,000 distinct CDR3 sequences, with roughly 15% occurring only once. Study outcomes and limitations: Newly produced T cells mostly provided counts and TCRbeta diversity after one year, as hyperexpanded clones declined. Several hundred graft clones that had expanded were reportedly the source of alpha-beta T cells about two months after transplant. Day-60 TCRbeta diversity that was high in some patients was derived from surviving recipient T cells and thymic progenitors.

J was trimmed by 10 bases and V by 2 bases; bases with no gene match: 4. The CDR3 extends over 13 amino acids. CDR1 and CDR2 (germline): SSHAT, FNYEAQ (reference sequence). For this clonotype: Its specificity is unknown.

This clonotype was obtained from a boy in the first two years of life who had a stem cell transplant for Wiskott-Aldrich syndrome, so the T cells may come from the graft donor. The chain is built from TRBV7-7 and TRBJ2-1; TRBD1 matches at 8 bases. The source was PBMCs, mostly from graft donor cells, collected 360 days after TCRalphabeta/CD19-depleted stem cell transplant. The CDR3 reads CASSLQGAGEQFF. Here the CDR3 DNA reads TGTGCCAGCAGCTTACAGGGGGCCGGGGAGCAGTTCTTC.